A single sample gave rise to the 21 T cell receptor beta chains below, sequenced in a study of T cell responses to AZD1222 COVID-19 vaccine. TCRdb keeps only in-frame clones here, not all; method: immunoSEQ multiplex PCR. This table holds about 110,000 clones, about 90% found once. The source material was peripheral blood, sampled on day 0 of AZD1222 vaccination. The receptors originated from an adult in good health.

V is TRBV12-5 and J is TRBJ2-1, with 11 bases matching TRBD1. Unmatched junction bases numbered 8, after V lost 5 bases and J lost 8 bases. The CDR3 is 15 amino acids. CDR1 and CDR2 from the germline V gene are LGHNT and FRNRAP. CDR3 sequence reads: CASGIGQGALDEQFF. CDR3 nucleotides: TGTGCTAGTGGTATAGGACAGGGGGCGCTGGATGAGCAGTTCTTC.

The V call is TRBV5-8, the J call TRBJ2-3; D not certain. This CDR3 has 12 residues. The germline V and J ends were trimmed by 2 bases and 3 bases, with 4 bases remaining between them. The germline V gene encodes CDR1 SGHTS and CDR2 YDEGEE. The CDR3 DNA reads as TGTGCCAGCAGCTTTCGGACAGATACGCAGTATTTT. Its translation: CASSFRTDTQYF.

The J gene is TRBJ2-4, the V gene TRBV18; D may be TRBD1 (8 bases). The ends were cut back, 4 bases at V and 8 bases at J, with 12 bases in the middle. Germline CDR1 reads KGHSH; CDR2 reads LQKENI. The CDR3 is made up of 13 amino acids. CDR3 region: CASSRTGRDIQYF. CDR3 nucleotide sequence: TGTGCCAGCTCACGGACAGGGAGGGACATTCAGTACTTC.

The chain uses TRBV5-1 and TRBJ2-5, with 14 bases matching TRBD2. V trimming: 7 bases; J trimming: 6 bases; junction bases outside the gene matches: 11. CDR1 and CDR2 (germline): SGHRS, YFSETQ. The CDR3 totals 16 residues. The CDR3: CASRGTSGSFYQTQYF. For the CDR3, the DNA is TGCGCCAGCCGTGGGACTAGCGGGAGTTTTTACCAGACCCAGTACTTC.

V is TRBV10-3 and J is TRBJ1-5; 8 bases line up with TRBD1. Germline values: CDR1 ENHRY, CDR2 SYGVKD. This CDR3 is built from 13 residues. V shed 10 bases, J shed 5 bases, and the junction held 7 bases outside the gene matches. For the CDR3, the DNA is TGTGCCACAGGACAGGGAGGATATCAGCCCCAGCATTTT. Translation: CATGQGGYQPQHF.

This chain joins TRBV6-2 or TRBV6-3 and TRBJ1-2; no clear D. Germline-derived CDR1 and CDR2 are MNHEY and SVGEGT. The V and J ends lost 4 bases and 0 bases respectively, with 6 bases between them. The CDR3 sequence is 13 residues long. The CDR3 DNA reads TGTGCCAGCAGTTCCAATACTAACTATGGCTACACCTTC. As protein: CASSSNTNYGYTF.

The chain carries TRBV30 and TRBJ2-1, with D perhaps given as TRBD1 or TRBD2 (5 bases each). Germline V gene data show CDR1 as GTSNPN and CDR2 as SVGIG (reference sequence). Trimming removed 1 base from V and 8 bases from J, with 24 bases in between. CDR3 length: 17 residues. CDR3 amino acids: CAWSARRRGTLGHEQFF. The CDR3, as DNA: TGTGCCTGGAGTGCCCGACGTCGAGGGACCCTTGGCCATGAGCAGTTCTTC.

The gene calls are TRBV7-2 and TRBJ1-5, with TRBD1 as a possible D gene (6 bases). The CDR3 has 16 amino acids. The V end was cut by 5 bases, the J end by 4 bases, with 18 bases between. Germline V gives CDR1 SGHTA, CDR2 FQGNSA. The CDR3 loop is CASSPEPGQKNQPQHF. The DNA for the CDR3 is TGTGCCAGCAGCCCCGAGCCCGGACAGAAAAATCAGCCCCAGCATTTT.

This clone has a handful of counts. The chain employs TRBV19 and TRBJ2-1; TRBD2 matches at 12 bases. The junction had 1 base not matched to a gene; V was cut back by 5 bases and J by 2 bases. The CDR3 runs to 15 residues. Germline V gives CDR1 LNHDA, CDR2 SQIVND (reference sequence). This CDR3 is CASSGTSGPYNEQFF. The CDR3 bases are TGTGCCAGTAGTGGGACTAGCGGGCCCTACAATGAGCAGTTCTTC.

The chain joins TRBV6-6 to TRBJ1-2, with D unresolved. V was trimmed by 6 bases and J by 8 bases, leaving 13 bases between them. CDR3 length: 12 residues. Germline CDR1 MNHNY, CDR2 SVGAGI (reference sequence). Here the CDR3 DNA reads TGTGCCAGCAGCCGGAGGGAAGGGGGCTACACCTTC. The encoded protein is CASSRREGGYTF.

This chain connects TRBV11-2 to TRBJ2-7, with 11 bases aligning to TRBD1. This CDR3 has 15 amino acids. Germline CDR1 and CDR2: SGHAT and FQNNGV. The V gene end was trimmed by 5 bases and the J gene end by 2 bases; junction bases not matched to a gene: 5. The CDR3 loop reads CASSNTGQGAYEQYF. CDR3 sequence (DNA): TGTGCCAGCAGCAATACGGGACAGGGGGCCTACGAGCAGTACTTC.

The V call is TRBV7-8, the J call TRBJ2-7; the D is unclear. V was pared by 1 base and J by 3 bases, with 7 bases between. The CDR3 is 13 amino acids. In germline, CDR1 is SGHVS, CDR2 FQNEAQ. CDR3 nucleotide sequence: TGTGCCAGCAGCTTAGAATGGAACTACGAGCAGTACTTC. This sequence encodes CASSLEWNYEQYF.

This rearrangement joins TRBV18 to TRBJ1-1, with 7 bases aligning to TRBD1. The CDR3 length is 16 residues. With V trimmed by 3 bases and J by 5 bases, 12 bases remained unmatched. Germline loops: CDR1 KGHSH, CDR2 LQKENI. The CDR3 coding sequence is TGTGCCAGCTCACCCTTTACGCCACAGGGGCGGACTGAAGCTTTCTTT. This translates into CASSPFTPQGRTEAFF. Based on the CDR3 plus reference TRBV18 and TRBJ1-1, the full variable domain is NAGVMQNPRHLVRRRGQEARLRCSPMKGHSHVYWYRQLPEEGLKFMVYLQKENIIDESGMPKERFSAEFPKEGPSILRIQQVVRGDSAAYFCASSPFTPQGRTEAFFGQGTRLTVV.

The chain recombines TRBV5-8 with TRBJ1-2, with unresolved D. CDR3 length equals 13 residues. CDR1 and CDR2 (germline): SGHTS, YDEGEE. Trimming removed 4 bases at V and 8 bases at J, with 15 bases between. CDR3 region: CASSVGVVSGYTF. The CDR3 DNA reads TGTGCCAGCAGCGTTGGAGTGGTAAGCGGCTACACCTTC.

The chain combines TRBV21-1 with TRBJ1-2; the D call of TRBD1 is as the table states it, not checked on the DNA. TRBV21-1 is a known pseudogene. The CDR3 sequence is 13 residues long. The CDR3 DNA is TGTGCCAGCAGCAAAGTGCAGGGGGATGGCTACACCTTC. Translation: CASSKVQGDGYTF.

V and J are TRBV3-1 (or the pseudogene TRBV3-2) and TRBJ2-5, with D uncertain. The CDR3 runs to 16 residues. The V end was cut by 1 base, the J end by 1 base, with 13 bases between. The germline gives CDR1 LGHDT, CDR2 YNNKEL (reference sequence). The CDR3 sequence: CASSQGAVRSQETQYF. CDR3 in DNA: TGTGCCAGCAGCCAAGGGGCAGTGCGTAGCCAAGAGACCCAGTACTTC.

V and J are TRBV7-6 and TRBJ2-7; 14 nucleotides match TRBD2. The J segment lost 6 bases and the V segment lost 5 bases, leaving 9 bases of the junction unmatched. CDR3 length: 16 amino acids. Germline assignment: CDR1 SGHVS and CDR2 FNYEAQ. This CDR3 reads CASSNRGGTSGGEQYF. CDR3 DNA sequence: TGTGCCAGCAGCAACCGTGGGGGGACTAGCGGGGGCGAGCAGTACTTC.

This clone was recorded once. The CDR3 region has the DNA TGTGCCAGCAGCGTCGGTGGAACTGAAGCTTTCTTT. Translating gives CASSVGGTEAFF. This chain connects TRBV9 to TRBJ1-1; D is ambiguous. With 2 bases removed from V and 5 bases from J, the gap between germline ends came to 7 bases. The CDR3 is 12 residues long. Germline V gene sequence: CDR1 SGDLS, CDR2 YYNGEE.

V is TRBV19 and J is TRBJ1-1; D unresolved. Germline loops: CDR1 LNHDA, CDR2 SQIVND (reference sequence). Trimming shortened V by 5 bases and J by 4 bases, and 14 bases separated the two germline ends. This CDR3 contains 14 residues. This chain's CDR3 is CASSWQTEGTEAFF. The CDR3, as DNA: TGTGCCAGTAGTTGGCAGACTGAAGGCACTGAAGCTTTCTTT.

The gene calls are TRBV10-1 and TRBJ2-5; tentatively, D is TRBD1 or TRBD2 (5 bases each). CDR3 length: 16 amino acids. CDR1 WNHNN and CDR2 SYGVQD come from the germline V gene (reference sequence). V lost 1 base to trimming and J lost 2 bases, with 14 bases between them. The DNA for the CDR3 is TGCGCCAGCAGTGAGTTGGGGTATGGGGGTCAAGAGACCCAGTACTTC. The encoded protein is CASSELGYGGQETQYF.

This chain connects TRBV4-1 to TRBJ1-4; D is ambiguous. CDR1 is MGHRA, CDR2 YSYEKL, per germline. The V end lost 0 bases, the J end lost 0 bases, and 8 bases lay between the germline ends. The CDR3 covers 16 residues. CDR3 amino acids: CASSQDYGATNEKLFF. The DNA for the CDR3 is TGCGCCAGCAGCCAAGATTACGGGGCAACTAATGAAAAACTGTTTTTT.